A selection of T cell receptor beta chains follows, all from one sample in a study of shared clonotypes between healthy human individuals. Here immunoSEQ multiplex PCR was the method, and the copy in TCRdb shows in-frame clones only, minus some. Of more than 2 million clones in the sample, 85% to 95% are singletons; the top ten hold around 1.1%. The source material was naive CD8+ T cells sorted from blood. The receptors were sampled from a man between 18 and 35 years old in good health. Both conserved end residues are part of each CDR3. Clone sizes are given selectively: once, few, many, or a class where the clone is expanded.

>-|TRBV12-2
CASRLAEWEGANEKLFF
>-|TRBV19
CASSIRDDYGYTF
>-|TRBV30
CAWSNRATINQPQHF
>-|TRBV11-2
CASSGDRGPFF
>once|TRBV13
CASSDGLSYSPLHF
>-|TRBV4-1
CASSRTVNTEAFF
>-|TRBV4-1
CASSQVHRDYEQYF
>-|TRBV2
CARSTGTGDLYGYTF
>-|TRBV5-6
CASSPPLQTMNTEAFF
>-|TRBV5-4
CASSLRAGPHNEQFF
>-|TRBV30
CAWSLGTGSNQPQHF
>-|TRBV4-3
CASSQEEGDQPQHF
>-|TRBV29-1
CSVHLQTGVGYGYTF
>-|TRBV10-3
CAISERGAADTQYF
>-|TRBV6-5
CASTNPSDPWEQYF
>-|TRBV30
CAWGGGGANEQFF
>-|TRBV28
CASSLPTQGAGYEQYF
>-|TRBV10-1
CASSEQREGSYNEQFF
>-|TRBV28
CASSLTGANNEQFF
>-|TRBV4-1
CASSRQDAYNEQFF
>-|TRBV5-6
CASSLWVSEGLNTEAFF
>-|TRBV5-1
CASSLGASARPDNEQFF
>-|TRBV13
CASSLRTGGFTGELFF